The present entry profiles one TCR beta chain with its context. This sample is drawn from a study of blood T cell repertoires in COVID-19. Study background: Both acute and convalescent COVID-19 samples were obtained from the United States, Italy and Spain. The analysed material was cDNA or gDNA that came from T cells, B-cell-depleted T cells, or PBMCs.

In the original workflow: Quantification of nucleated cells was approximated via reference gene primer amplification. The table came from immunoSEQ multiplex PCR; TCRdb's copy has only in-frame clones and leaves some out. V, J and clone size reflect that table, while D and trimming were determined from the DNA. The sample carries about 140,000 clones, approximately 90% recorded once. CDR3 length: 17 amino acids. CDR1 is SGHKS and CDR2 is YYEKEE in the germline V gene (reference sequence). V was clipped by 4 bases and J by 4 bases, with 20 bases between them. Sequencing was performed on peripheral blood. V is TRBV5-5 and J is TRBJ2-2, with D perhaps TRBD1 (6 bases). The source is a woman aged 80 or over with acute or convalescent COVID-19. The CDR3 loop reads CASSPGVGAESTGELFF. CDR3 DNA: TGTGCCAGCAGCCCTGGGGTGGGGGCAGAGAGCACCGGGGAGCTGTTTTTT. Supplemented by reference TRBV5-5 and TRBJ2-2, the full variable domain reads DAGVTQSPTHLIKTRGQQVTLRCSPISGHKSVSWYQQVLGQGPQFIFQYYEKEERGRGNFPDRFSARQFPNYSSELNVNALLLGDSALYLCASSPGVGAESTGELFFGEGSRLTVL.